What follows describes a single TCR beta chain. TCRdb keeps only in-frame clones here, not all; method: immunoSEQ multiplex PCR. The table includes about 350,000 clones, about 86% detected once. This specimen belongs to a study of Ad26.COV2.S vaccination and SARS-CoV-2 variants. Noted treatment: some 19 received Ad26.COV2.S at low or high dose, single or two shots; several received placebo; per-sample allocation not given. Sampling took place 63 days after the first vaccine or placebo injection. Source: peripheral blood, taken in a trial of Ad26.COV2.S vaccine versus placebo. The receptor was derived from a person aged 18-65 years who received the Ad26.COV2.S COVID-19 vaccine or a placebo.

The CDR3 protein is CASSLRGRSEVETQYF. The CDR3 DNA is TGTGCCAGCAGCCTGAGGGGGAGAAGTGAGGTGGAGACCCAGTACTTC. The chain links TRBV14 to TRBJ2-5; TRBD1 is a possible D gene (6 bases). The germline V gene encodes CDR1 SGHDN and CDR2 FVKESK. The ends were cut back, 4 bases at V and 5 bases at J, with 20 bases in the middle. There are 16 residues in the CDR3.